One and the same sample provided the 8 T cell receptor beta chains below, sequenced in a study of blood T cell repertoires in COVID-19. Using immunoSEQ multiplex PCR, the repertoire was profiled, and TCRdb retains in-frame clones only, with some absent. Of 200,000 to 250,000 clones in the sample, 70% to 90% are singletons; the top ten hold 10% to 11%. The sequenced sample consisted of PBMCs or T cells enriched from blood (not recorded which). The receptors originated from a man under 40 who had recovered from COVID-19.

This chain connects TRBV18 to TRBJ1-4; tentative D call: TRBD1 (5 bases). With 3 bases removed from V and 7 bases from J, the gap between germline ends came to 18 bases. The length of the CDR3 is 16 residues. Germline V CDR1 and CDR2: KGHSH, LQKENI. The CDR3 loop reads CASSPNDGATGEKLFF. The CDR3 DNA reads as TGTGCCAGCTCACCGAATGATGGGGCGACGGGTGAAAAACTGTTTTTT.

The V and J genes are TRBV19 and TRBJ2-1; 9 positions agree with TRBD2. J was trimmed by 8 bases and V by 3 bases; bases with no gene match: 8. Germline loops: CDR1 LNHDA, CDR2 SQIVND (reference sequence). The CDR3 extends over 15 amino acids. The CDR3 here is CASSMRRGGSDEQFF. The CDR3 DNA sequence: TGTGCCAGTAGTATGAGGCGGGGGGGCTCAGATGAGCAGTTCTTC.

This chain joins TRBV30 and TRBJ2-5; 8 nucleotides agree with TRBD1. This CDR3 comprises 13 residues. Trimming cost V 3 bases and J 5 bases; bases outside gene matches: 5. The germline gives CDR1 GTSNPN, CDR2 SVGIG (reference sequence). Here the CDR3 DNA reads TGTGCCTGGAGGAACAGGGGGGTGGAGACCCAGTACTTC. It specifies CAWRNRGVETQYF.

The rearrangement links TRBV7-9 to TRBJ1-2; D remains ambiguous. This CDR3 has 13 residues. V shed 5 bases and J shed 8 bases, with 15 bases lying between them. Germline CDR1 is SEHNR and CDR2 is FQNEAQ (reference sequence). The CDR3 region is CASSQQVEGGYTF. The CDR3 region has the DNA TGTGCCAGCAGCCAGCAAGTTGAGGGCGGCTACACCTTC.

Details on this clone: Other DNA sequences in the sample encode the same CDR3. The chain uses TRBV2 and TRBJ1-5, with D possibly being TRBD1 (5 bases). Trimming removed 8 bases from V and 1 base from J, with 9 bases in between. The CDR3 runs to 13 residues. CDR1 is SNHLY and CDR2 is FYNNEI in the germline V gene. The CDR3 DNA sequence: TGTGCCAGCCGCAGGGAAAGCAATCAGCCCCAGCATTTT. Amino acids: CASRRESNQPQHF. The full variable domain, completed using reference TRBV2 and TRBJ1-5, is EPEVTQTPSHQVTQMGQEVILRCVPISNHLYFYWYRQILGQKVEFLVSFYNNEISEKSEIFDDQFSVERPDGSNFTLKIRSTKLEDSAMYFCASRRESNQPQHFGDGTRLSIL.

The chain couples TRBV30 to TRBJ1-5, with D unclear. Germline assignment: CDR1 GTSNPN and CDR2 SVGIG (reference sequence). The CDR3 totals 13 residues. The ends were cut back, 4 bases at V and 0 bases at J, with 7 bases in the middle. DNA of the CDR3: TGTGCCTGGACGTCGTATAGCAATCAGCCCCAGCATTTT. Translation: CAWTSYSNQPQHF.

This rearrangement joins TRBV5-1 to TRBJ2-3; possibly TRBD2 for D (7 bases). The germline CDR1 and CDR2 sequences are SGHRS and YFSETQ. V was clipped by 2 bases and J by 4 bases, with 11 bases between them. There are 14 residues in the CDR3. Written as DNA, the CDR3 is TGCGCCAGCAGCTTTGGGGGGGCCTCAGATACGCAGTATTTT. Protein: CASSFGGASDTQYF.

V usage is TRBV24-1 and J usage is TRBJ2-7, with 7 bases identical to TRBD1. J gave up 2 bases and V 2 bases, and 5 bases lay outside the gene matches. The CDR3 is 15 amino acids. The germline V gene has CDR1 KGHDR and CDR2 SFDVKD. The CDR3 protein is CATSDSTGFTYEQYF. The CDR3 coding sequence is TGTGCCACCAGTGATTCGACAGGGTTTACCTACGAGCAGTACTTC.